Following are 20 T cell receptor beta chains from one sample sequenced in a study of cytomegalovirus exposure and HLA in healthy donors. Vbeta (60) and Jbeta (13) primers were used in the PCR. Produced via immunoSEQ multiplex PCR; TCRdb's table is partial and in-frame only. The sample includes about 300,000 clones, 86% seen only once; the top ten take about 4%. Sequencing was carried out using PBMCs. The origin of the receptors is a man aged 35-49 years in good health and CMV-seropositive.

The genes are TRBV27 and TRBJ2-2; 8 nucleotides match TRBD2. V lost 6 bases and J lost 2; bases outside the gene matches: 8. From germline, CDR1 is MNHEY and CDR2 SMNVEV (reference sequence). This CDR3 is built from 16 residues. This CDR3 reads CASRRRTSTNTGELFF. The CDR3 region has the DNA TGTGCCAGCAGACGGAGGACTAGCACAAACACCGGGGAGCTGTTTTTT.

This clone was recorded once. The chain combines TRBV7-9 with TRBJ1-2, with 11 bases aligning to TRBD1. After removal of 0 bases from V and 6 bases from J, the junction contained 6 bases not matched to a gene. This CDR3 has 16 amino acids. Germline loops: CDR1 SEHNR, CDR2 FQNEAQ (reference sequence). The CDR3 bases are TGTGCCAGCAGCTTAGCGAGGGACAGGGGGGATGATGGCTACACCTTC. Protein sequence: CASSLARDRGDDGYTF.

J is TRBJ2-5 and V is TRBV6-5; maybe TRBD1 (6 bases). The DNA end favors TRBJ2-7, so the J call may be wrong. This CDR3 comprises 14 residues. CDR1 is MNHEY, CDR2 SVGAGI, per germline. CDR3 protein: CASRGTFSSYEQYF. CDR3 sequence (DNA): TGTGCCAGCAGGGGGACATTCAGCTCCTACGAGCAGTACTTC.

This clone appeared a few times. This chain links TRBV28 with TRBJ2-7; possible D gene TRBD1, 6 bases. This CDR3 has 15 amino acids. The V end was cut by 6 bases, the J end by 0 bases, with 15 bases between. Germline V gene lookup returns CDR1 MDHEN and CDR2 SYDVKM. CDR3 residues: CASSWTALGSYEQYF. The CDR3 nucleotides are TGTGCCAGCAGCTGGACAGCCTTGGGCTCCTACGAGCAGTACTTC.

The chain joins TRBV6-5 to TRBJ1-2; TRBD1 might be the D (5 bases). The germline V gene encodes CDR1 MNHEY and CDR2 SVGAGI. The germline V and J ends were trimmed by 7 bases and 4 bases, with 19 bases remaining between them. The CDR3 extends over 15 amino acids. CDR3: CASTRTPMTSYGYTF. The CDR3 region has the DNA TGTGCCAGCACCCGGACACCGATGACCAGCTATGGCTACACCTTC.

The chain employs TRBV19 and TRBJ1-5; D perhaps matches TRBD1 (6 bases). V was clipped by 3 bases and J by 7 bases, with 13 bases between them. Germline CDR1 and CDR2: LNHDA and SQIVND (reference sequence). The CDR3 covers 14 residues. CDR3 DNA: TGTGCCAGTAGTATGGCAGGGGTTGGCCAGCCCCAGCATTTT. This encodes CASSMAGVGQPQHF.

The V and J genes are TRBV19 and TRBJ2-6; perhaps TRBD2 as D (6 bases). Germline V gene data show CDR1 as LNHDA and CDR2 as SQIVND (reference sequence). The CDR3 has 15 amino acids. The V gene lost 7 bases and the J gene lost 2 bases, with 12 bases spanning the gap. The CDR3 nucleotides read TGTGCCAGTACTACCGGCGGGGCTGGGGCCAACGTCCTGACTTTC. This encodes CASTTGGAGANVLTF.

V and J are TRBV9 and TRBJ1-2, with TRBD1 matching over 11 bases. The CDR3 extends over 18 amino acids. Trimming removed 1 base from V and 0 bases from J; junction bases left unmatched: 8. From germline, CDR1 is SGDLS and CDR2 YYNGEE. This chain's CDR3 is CASSVSPGQGASNYGYTF. CDR3 DNA: TGTGCCAGCAGCGTAAGTCCCGGACAGGGGGCATCTAACTATGGCTACACCTTC.

V is TRBV6-1 and J is TRBJ2-7; 7 bases are a match to TRBD1. The germline CDR1 and CDR2 sequences are MNHNS and SASEGT. The CDR3 is made up of 15 amino acids. V gave up 2 bases and J gave up 3 bases; unmatched junction bases: 7. The CDR3 DNA reads TGTGCCAGCAGTGAATTATGGGACAGATTCTACGAGCAGTACTTC. As protein: CASSELWDRFYEQYF.

The chain couples TRBV5-4 to TRBJ1-1; weak D call: TRBD1 (5 bases). The CDR3 is 13 residues long. V was pared by 10 bases and J by 0 bases, with 13 bases between. Germline CDR1 reads SGHNT; CDR2 reads YYREEE (reference sequence). This CDR3 is CAGGDSLNTEAFF. The CDR3, as DNA: TGTGCCGGCGGAGACAGTTTGAACACTGAAGCTTTCTTT.

The rearrangement uses TRBV2 and TRBJ2-3, with 9 bases that match TRBD1. The CDR3 is made up of 13 amino acids. Germline values: CDR1 SNHLY, CDR2 FYNNEI. The V and J ends lost 8 bases and 4 bases, in that order; junction bases with no gene match: 4. Here the CDR3 reads CASGTGLADTQYF. The CDR3 nucleotides read TGTGCCAGCGGGACAGGGTTAGCAGATACGCAGTATTTT.

In regard to this clone: One end of the junction fails to match germline, which may point to a read error. This chain connects TRBV28 to TRBJ1-4; 12 nucleotides match TRBD1. This CDR3 spans 16 amino acids. The germline V gene has CDR1 MDHEN and CDR2 SYDVKM. The DNA of the CDR3 is TGTGCCAGCAATTTACCGGGACAGGGGGCCTATGAAAAACTGTTTTTT. It specifies CASNLPGQGAYEKLFF.

The V gene is TRBV7-9, the J gene TRBJ1-4, with D maybe TRBD1 (5 bases). CDR1 and CDR2 (germline): SEHNR, FQNEAQ (reference sequence). CDR3 length: 16 amino acids. V lost 6 bases, J lost 5 bases, and 19 bases lay in between. CDR3 residues: CASSSPSGTSNEKLFF. The CDR3 region has the DNA TGTGCCAGCAGTTCCCCCTCGGGGACTTCGAATGAAAAACTGTTTTTT.

The chain is built from TRBV29-1 and TRBJ2-7; maybe TRBD2 (5 bases). The V gene's germline CDR1 is SQVTM and CDR2 ANQGSEA. Trimming left V 6 bases short and J 2 bases short, with 8 bases between. The CDR3 length is 11 residues. The CDR3 DNA is TGCAGCGTAGAGGGAGCCTACGAGCAGTACTTC. Its translation: CSVEGAYEQYF.

This chain uses TRBV5-1 with TRBJ1-2, with TRBD1 as a possible D gene (5 bases). Germline V CDR1 and CDR2: SGHRS, YFSETQ. The V and J ends lost 0 bases and 12 bases respectively, with 18 bases between them. The CDR3 totals 14 residues. CDR3 DNA: TGCGCCAGCAGCTTGGGGCAGGGTACCGGCTCCCACACCTTC. It translates to CASSLGQGTGSHTF.

The chain carries TRBV13 and TRBJ2-7; 8 bases are shared with TRBD1. With 3 bases clipped from V and 5 bases from J, the junction kept 6 bases outside the gene matches. This CDR3 comprises 14 residues. CDR1 and CDR2 (germline): PRHDT, FYEKMQ (reference sequence). The DNA of the CDR3 is TGTGCCAGCAGCTTGGCAGGGGGCGTCGACGAGCAGTACTTC. It codes for CASSLAGGVDEQYF. The full variable domain, completed using reference TRBV13 and TRBJ2-7, is AAGVIQSPRHLIKEKRETATLKCYPIPRHDTVYWYQQGPGQDPQFLISFYEKMQSDKGSIPDRFSAQQFSDYHSELNMSSLELGDSALYFCASSLAGGVDEQYFGPGTRLTVT.

This sequence joins TRBV15 and TRBJ1-2; the D gene is possibly TRBD1 (5 bases). CDR1 is LNHNV, CDR2 YYDKDF, per germline (reference sequence). V dropped 0 bases and J dropped 4 bases, with 9 bases sitting between them. CDR3 length equals 14 residues. CDR3 DNA sequence: TGTGCCACCAGCAGAGAACAGGCAGGCTATGGCTACACCTTC. Translation gives CATSREQAGYGYTF.

This chain joins TRBV7-2 and TRBJ2-1; 9 nucleotides align to TRBD1. The CDR3 has 16 residues. V gave up 3 bases and J gave up 3 bases; unmatched junction bases: 6. Looked up from germline, CDR1 is SGHTA and CDR2 is FQGNSA. CDR3 coding DNA: TGTGCCAGCAGCTTTCCTAGGACAGGGGACTACAATGAGCAGTTCTTC. Its protein is CASSFPRTGDYNEQFF.

The genes are TRBV12-5 and TRBJ2-5, with 10 bases fitting TRBD1. The CDR3 spans 15 residues. After removal of 2 bases from V and 4 bases from J, the junction contained 4 bases not matched to a gene. Germline CDR1 reads LGHNT; CDR2 reads FRNRAP. The chain's CDR3 is CASGLMGQGRETQYF. The CDR3 DNA reads TGTGCTAGTGGTTTGATGGGACAGGGGAGAGAGACCCAGTACTTC.

This clone has just a few counts. The chain recombines TRBV7-3 with TRBJ2-2, with TRBD2 matching 14 bases. The CDR3 extends over 15 amino acids. Per the germline V gene, CDR1 is SGHTA and CDR2 is FQGTGA. Unmatched junction bases numbered 7, after V lost 5 bases and J lost 11 bases. Here the CDR3 reads CASSPTGLAGAELFF. CDR3 nucleotide sequence: TGTGCCAGCAGCCCAACGGGACTAGCGGGAGCAGAGCTGTTTTTT.